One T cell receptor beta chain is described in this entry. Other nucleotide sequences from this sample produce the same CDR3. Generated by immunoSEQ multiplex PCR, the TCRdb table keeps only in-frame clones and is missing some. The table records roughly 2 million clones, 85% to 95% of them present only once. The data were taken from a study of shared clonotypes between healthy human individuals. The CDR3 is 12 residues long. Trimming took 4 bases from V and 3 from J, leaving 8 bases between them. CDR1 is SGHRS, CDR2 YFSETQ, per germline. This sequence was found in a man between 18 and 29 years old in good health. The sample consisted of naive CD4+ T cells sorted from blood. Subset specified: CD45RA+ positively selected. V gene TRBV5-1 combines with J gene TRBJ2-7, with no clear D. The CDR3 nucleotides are TGCGCCAGCAGCATCGACATCTACGAGCAGTACTTC. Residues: CASSIDIYEQYF.